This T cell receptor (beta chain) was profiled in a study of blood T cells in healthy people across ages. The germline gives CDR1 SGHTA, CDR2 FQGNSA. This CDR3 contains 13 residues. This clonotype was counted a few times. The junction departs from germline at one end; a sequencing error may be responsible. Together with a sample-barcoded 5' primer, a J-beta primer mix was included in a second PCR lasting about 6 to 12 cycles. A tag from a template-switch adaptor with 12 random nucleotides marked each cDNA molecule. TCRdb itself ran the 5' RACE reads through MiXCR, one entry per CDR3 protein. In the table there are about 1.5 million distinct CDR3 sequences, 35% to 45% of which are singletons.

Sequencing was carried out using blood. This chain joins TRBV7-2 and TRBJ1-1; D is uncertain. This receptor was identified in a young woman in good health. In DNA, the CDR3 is TGTGCCAGCAGCGTAGCGCTTGACACTGAAGCTTTCTTT. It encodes CASSVALDTEAFF. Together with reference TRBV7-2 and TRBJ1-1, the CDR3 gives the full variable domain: GAGVSQSPSNKVTEKGKDVELRCDPISGHTALYWYRQSLGQGLEFLIYFQGNSAPDKSGLPSDRFSAERTGGSVSTLTIQRTQQEDSAVYLCASSVALDTEAFFGQGTRLTVV.